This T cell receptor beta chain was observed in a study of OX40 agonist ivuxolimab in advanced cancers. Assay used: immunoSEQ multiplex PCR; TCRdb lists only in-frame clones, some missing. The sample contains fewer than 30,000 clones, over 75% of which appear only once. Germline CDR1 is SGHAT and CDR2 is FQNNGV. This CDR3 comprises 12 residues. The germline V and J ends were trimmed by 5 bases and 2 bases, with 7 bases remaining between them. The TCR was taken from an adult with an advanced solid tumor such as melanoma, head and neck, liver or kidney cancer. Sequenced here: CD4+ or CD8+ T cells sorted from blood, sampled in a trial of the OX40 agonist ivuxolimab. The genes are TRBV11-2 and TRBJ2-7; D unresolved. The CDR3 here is CASSEGTYEQYF. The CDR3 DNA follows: TGTGCCAGCAGCGAAGGGACCTACGAGCAGTACTTC.